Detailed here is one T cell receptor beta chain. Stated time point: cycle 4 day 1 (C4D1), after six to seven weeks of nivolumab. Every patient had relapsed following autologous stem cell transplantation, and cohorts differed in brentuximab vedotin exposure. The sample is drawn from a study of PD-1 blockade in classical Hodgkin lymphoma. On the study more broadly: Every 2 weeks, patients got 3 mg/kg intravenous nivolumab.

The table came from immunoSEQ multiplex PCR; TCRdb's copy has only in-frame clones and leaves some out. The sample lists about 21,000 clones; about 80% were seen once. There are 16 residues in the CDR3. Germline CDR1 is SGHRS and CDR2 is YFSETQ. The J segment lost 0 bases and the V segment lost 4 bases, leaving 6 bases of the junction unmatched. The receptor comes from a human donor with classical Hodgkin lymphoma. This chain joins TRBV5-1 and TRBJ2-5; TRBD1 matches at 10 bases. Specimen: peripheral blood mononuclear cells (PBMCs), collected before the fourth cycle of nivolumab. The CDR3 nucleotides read TGCGCCAGCAGCACCGGACAGGGGGGGTACCAAGAGACCCAGTACTTC. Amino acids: CASSTGQGGYQETQYF.